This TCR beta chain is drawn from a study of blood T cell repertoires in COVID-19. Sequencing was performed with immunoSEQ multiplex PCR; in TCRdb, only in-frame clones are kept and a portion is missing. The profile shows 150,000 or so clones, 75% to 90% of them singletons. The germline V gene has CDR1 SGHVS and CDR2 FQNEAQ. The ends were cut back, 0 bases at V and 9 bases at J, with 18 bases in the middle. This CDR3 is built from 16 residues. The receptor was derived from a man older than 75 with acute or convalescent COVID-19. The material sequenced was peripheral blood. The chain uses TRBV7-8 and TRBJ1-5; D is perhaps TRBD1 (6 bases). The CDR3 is CASSLATQGMGPPQHF. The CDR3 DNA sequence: TGTGCCAGCAGCTTAGCGACACAGGGCATGGGTCCGCCCCAGCATTTT.